These 16 T cell receptor beta chains were all obtained from the same sample, sequenced in a study of control samples from healthy donors and cancer patients. Libraries were prepared by immunoSEQ multiplex PCR; TCRdb keeps only in-frame clonotypes and omits some of them. The table includes about 120,000 clones, roughly 91% detected once. Sequenced input: blood. The receptor source for this set is a middle-aged man in good health.

This rearrangement joins TRBV24-1 to TRBJ1-3, with 9 bases aligning to TRBD1. Unmatched junction bases numbered 6, after V lost 6 bases and J lost 4 bases. Germline CDR1 is KGHDR and CDR2 is SFDVKD. This CDR3 is 15 amino acids long. CDR3 sequence (DNA): TGTGCCACCAGTCCGGGGACAGGGAGAGGAAACACCATATATTTT. Amino acids: CATSPGTGRGNTIYF.

This clone appeared once. The rearrangement links TRBV6-2 or TRBV6-3 to TRBJ1-1, with D tentatively TRBD1 (5 bases). Trimming removed 5 bases at V and 4 bases at J, with 14 bases between. Per the germline V gene, CDR1 is MNHEY and CDR2 is SVGEGT. CDR3 length equals 14 residues. CDR3 residues: CASSRPRVGTEAFF. The CDR3 DNA reads TGTGCCAGCAGTCGCCCCAGGGTCGGCACTGAAGCTTTCTTT.

This chain connects TRBV6-5 to TRBJ1-6; possibly TRBD1 for D (5 bases). The germline CDR1 and CDR2 sequences are MNHEY and SVGAGI. Trimming removed 6 bases from V and 8 bases from J, with 14 bases in between. There are 14 residues in the CDR3. The CDR3 is CASRGVGRHSPLHF. The DNA for the CDR3 is TGTGCCAGCAGGGGGGTAGGGAGGCATTCACCCCTCCACTTT.

V usage is TRBV9 and J usage is TRBJ2-1, with 9 bases identical to TRBD2. The CDR3 is 13 residues long. Germline CDR1 is SGDLS and CDR2 is YYNGEE. Trimming at V came to 4 bases and at J to 10 bases, leaving 6 bases not matched to a gene. The CDR3 is CASSRGGAREQFF. The DNA for the CDR3 is TGTGCCAGCAGCCGCGGGGGGGCGCGGGAGCAGTTCTTC. Based on the CDR3 plus reference TRBV9 and TRBJ2-1, the full variable domain is DSGVTQTPKHLITATGQRVTLRCSPRSGDLSVYWYQQSLDQGLQFLIQYYNGEERAKGNILERFSAQQFPDLHSELNLSSLELGDSALYFCASSRGGAREQFFGPGTRLTVL.

This chain joins TRBV11-2 and TRBJ2-7, with 10 bases identical to TRBD2. After removal of 0 bases from V and 0 bases from J, the junction contained 5 bases not matched to a gene. Germline V lookup: CDR1 SGHAT, CDR2 FQNNGV. The CDR3 is made up of 17 amino acids. The chain's CDR3 is CASSLDPSGGLSYEQYF. The CDR3 nucleotides read TGTGCCAGCAGCTTAGACCCTAGCGGGGGCCTCTCCTACGAGCAGTACTTC.

The chain recombines TRBV6-1 with TRBJ1-4; D is unresolved. The CDR3 covers 16 residues. Germline V gene lookup returns CDR1 MNHNS and CDR2 SASEGT. Trimming shortened V by 2 bases and J by 4 bases, and 14 bases separated the two germline ends. DNA for the CDR3: TGTGCCAGCAGTGAATTTGCGGTGGGTGTTAATGAAAAACTGTTTTTT. It is translated as CASSEFAVGVNEKLFF.

The V gene is TRBV7-2, the J gene TRBJ1-1; possibly TRBD1 for D (6 bases). The V gene's germline CDR1 is SGHTA and CDR2 FQGNSA. The CDR3 contains 13 residues. The V end lost 9 bases, the J end lost 1 base, and 12 bases lay between the germline ends. CDR3 DNA sequence: TGTGCCAGTCTAGGACAGTGGAACACTGAAGCTTTCTTT. It translates to CASLGQWNTEAFF.

The count of this clone is one. The chain carries TRBV30 and TRBJ1-4, with D perhaps matching TRBD1 (5 bases). The germline V gene encodes CDR1 GTSNPN and CDR2 SVGIG (reference sequence). V was pared by 3 bases and J by 6 bases, with 14 bases between. The CDR3 extends over 14 amino acids. The CDR3 nucleotides are TGTGCCTGGAGATCGGGGGGTTCTGATGAAAAACTGTTTTTT. It encodes CAWRSGGSDEKLFF.

This clone has only one observation. The chain uses TRBV14 and TRBJ1-3; no reliable D call. V was clipped by 2 bases and J by 3 bases, with 11 bases between them. The CDR3 has 15 residues. Per the germline V gene, CDR1 is SGHDN and CDR2 is FVKESK. The CDR3 loop is CASSQRGVFGNTIYF. CDR3 DNA sequence: TGTGCCAGCAGCCAACGGGGAGTTTTTGGAAACACCATATATTTT.

This chain joins TRBV2 and TRBJ1-2, with D hard to call. V lost 4 bases to trimming and J lost 4 bases, with 13 bases between them. Germline V gene lookup returns CDR1 SNHLY and CDR2 FYNNEI. This CDR3 spans 14 amino acids. DNA of the CDR3: TGTGCCAGCAGTGTAATAAGGGCACGCTATGGCTACACCTTC. This gives the protein CASSVIRARYGYTF. The entire variable domain, with the rest obtained from reference TRBV2 and TRBJ1-2, is as follows: EPEVTQTPSHQVTQMGQEVILRCVPISNHLYFYWYRQILGQKVEFLVSFYNNEISEKSEIFDDQFSVERPDGSNFTLKIRSTKLEDSAMYFCASSVIRARYGYTFGSGTRLTVV.

This rearrangement joins TRBV4-3 to TRBJ1-1; D is possibly TRBD1 (5 bases). V was clipped by 1 base and J by 8 bases, with 17 bases between them. CDR3 length: 15 amino acids. Looked up from germline, CDR1 is LGHNA and CDR2 is YSLEER. The CDR3 DNA reads as TGCGCCAGCAGCCAAGTTGGCAGGGACGATAAAGAAGCTTTCTTT. It yields the protein CASSQVGRDDKEAFF.

The rearrangement uses TRBV14 and TRBJ2-3; D may be TRBD1 or TRBD2 (5 bases each). V lost 6 bases, J lost 4 bases, and 20 bases lay in between. The CDR3 consists of 16 residues. In germline, CDR1 is SGHDN, CDR2 FVKESK. CDR3 sequence: CASRSSRGAGADTQYF. The CDR3 DNA reads as TGTGCCAGCAGGTCATCTAGGGGCGCCGGGGCAGATACGCAGTATTTT.

In the case of this clone: At the DNA level, this CDR3 is encoded by other sequences in the same sample as well. The gene calls are TRBV6-5 and TRBJ2-3; D is possibly TRBD2 (5 bases). In germline, CDR1 is MNHEY, CDR2 SVGAGI. This CDR3 region has 15 residues. Trimming pared 2 bases from V and 0 bases from J, leaving 9 bases between. CDR3: CASSYQRGSTDTQYF. Written as DNA, the CDR3 is TGTGCCAGCAGTTACCAACGGGGAAGCACAGATACGCAGTATTTT.

The chain is built from TRBV7-9 and TRBJ1-1; the match to TRBD1 covers 8 bases. The CDR3 length is 18 residues. Germline loops: CDR1 SEHNR, CDR2 FQNEAQ (reference sequence). The J segment lost 1 base and the V segment lost 4 bases, leaving 14 bases of the junction unmatched. The CDR3 DNA reads as TGTGCCAGCAGCTCACCCCGACAGGGGAGGGGAGAGAACACTGAAGCTTTCTTT. As protein: CASSSPRQGRGENTEAFF.

The chain has TRBV24-1 and TRBJ2-3; D perhaps matches TRBD1 (5 bases). The CDR3 runs 14 residues. The V end lost 5 bases, the J end lost 3 bases, and 11 bases lay between the germline ends. The germline V gene has CDR1 KGHDR and CDR2 SFDVKD. CDR3 loop: CATSVTGRTDTQYF. The CDR3 nucleotides are TGTGCCACCAGTGTAACAGGAAGGACAGATACGCAGTATTTT.

The chain combines TRBV11-3 with TRBJ1-1; TRBD1 might be the D (5 bases). V lost 1 base and J lost 2, with 14 bases in between. Germline CDR1 and CDR2: SGHNT and YENEEA. This CDR3 comprises 16 residues. CDR3 sequence: CASSLGRTRPNTEAFF. In DNA form, the CDR3 reads TGTGCCAGCAGCTTAGGAAGGACACGACCAAACACTGAAGCTTTCTTT.